Listed below are T cell receptor beta chains from one sample, sequenced in a study of cytomegalovirus exposure and HLA in healthy donors. Assay used: immunoSEQ multiplex PCR; TCRdb lists only in-frame clones, some missing. The table has approximately 130,000 clones, approximately 83% seen once. The source material was PBMCs. Source of these receptors: a girl aged 2-10 years in good health and CMV-seronegative. Each CDR3 is given with its conserved first and last residue. D genes are given only for firm matches. The listing skips clone size in some rows; elsewhere it reads once, few, many or a size class.

abundance	v_gene	d_gene	j_gene	CDR3nt	CDR3aa
once	TRBV12-5	TRBD1	TRBJ2-7	TGTGCTAGTGGTTTCAATTCAATTACAGGGGGCGCCTCCTACGAGCAGTACTTC	CASGFNSITGGASYEQYF
.	TRBV28	TRBD2	TRBJ2-4	TGTGCCAGCAGTTTCCTAGCGGGGGGTAAAAACATTCAGTACTTC	CASSFLAGGKNIQYF
.	TRBV28	.	TRBJ2-7	TGTGCCAGCAGTCCCAGCGAGTACGAGCAGTACTTC	CASSPSEYEQYF
few	TRBV9	.	TRBJ2-1	TGTGCCAGCAGCGTTACCGGAGGGGGCCGAGAGCAGTTCTTC	CASSVTGGGREQFF
.	TRBV27	.	TRBJ1-5	TGTGCCAGCAGCTATTATAGCAATCAGCCCCAGCATTTT	CASSYYSNQPQHF
.	TRBV18	.	TRBJ1-6	TGTGCCAGCTCACCACCTGAACCGGGGGGTTCACCCCTCCACTTT	CASSPPEPGGSPLHF
.	TRBV18	.	TRBJ2-2	TGTGCCAGCTCAGCGGGACCCACCGGGGAGCTGTTTTTT	CASSAGPTGELFF
.	TRBV4-1	.	TRBJ2-7	TGCGCCAGCAGCCTCCAAGTAGCCCGAGACGAGCAGTACTTC	CASSLQVARDEQYF
.	TRBV2	.	TRBJ2-4	TGTGCCAGCAGTGAGGAGGGGCTAGCCAAAAACATTCAGTACTTC	CASSEEGLAKNIQYF
.	TRBV7-9	TRBD2	TRBJ2-3	TGTGCCAGCAGAAAAGGACTAGCTATAGATACGCAGTATTTT	CASRKGLAIDTQYF
once	TRBV4-1	TRBD1	TRBJ2-7	TGCGCCAGCAGCCAAGTCGGGTCGACAGGGGGCAACTACGAGCAGTACTTC	CASSQVGSTGGNYEQYF
many	TRBV29-1	.	TRBJ1-1	TGCAGCGTCGCCGGCCCTGCGGGTAACACTGAAGCTTTCTTT	CSVAGPAGNTEAFF
.	TRBV2	.	TRBJ2-7	TGTGCCAGCAGTGAATCGGGAAACCGAGACTACGAGCAGTACTTC	CASSESGNRDYEQYF
.	TRBV25-1	TRBD1	TRBJ1-1	TGTGCCAGCAGTGATCCGACAGGGCCTGTCTTAGGGGCTTTCTTT	CASSDPTGPVLGAFF
.	TRBV10-2	TRBD1	TRBJ1-1	TGCGCCAGCAGTCTAGGACAGGGGATGAACACTGAAGCTTTCTTT	CASSLGQGMNTEAFF
.	TRBV7-7	.	TRBJ2-3	TGTGCTAGCAGCTATGCCCGGGTAGGGGAAGATACGCAGTATTTT	CASSYARVGEDTQYF
.	TRBV2	.	TRBJ2-7	TGTGCCAGCAGTGAAGCCGTTTGGGGGGAGGAGTACGAGCAGTACTTC	CASSEAVWGEEYEQYF
.	TRBV10-3	.	TRBJ2-7	TGTGCCACGGGTCAGGGTTCCTACGAGCAGTACTTC	CATGQGSYEQYF
.	TRBV7-9	TRBD1	TRBJ1-1	TGTGCCAGCAGCTCCGGACAGGGCACTGAAGCTTTCTTT	CASSSGQGTEAFF
.	TRBV5-5	.	TRBJ2-2	TGTGCCAGCAGCTTGTTGATCACAAGGGGCGCCGGGGAGCTGTTTTTT	CASSLLITRGAGELFF
.	TRBV5-1	TRBD2	TRBJ2-7	TGCGCCAGCAGCTTGGGCGGGACTAGCGGGGCGGACGAGCAGTACTTC	CASSLGGTSGADEQYF
few	TRBV19	TRBD1	TRBJ1-1	TGTGCCAGTAGTCCATTACAGGACAGGGCGGGCACTGAAGCTTTCTTT	CASSPLQDRAGTEAFF
.	TRBV4-2	TRBD2	TRBJ2-3	TGTGCCAGCAGCCAGCTTGGGGAGGGAGTTTATTCAGATACGCAGTATTTT	CASSQLGEGVYSDTQYF
.	TRBV7-2	.	TRBJ2-1	TGTGCCAGCAGCCAGACAGACAATGAGCAGTTCTTC	CASSQTDNEQFF
.	TRBV15	.	TRBJ2-2	TGTGCCACCAGTCCCCCGGGGACCGGGGAGCTGTTTTTT	CATSPPGTGELFF
.	TRBV5-1	.	TRBJ1-2	TGCGCCAGCAGCATCATCTCGACAGGACCAGATGGCTACACCTTC	CASSIISTGPDGYTF
.	TRBV10-2	.	TRBJ1-2	TGCGCCATCCTATCTGACTATGGCTACACCTTC	CAILSDYGYTF
.	TRBV11-3	.	TRBJ2-2	TGTGCCAGCAGCTTAGCATCCACCGGGGAGCTGTTTTTT	CASSLASTGELFF
.	TRBV7-2	.	TRBJ2-1	TGTGCCAGCAGCTTAGTTATAGCGTTGGAGCAGTTCTTC	CASSLVIALEQFF
.	TRBV27	.	TRBJ1-1	TGTGCCACCATAGGAGGGGCCGGCACTGAAGCTTTCTTT	CATIGGAGTEAFF
.	TRBV6-6	.	TRBJ1-5	TGTGCCAGCAGTTACTCGAGGGAGCCGAATCAGCCCCAGCATTTT	CASSYSREPNQPQHF
.	TRBV4-1	TRBD1	TRBJ1-1	TGCGCCAGCAGCCAAGTGGGGACAGGGGCATGGGTCACTGAAGCTTTCTTT	CASSQVGTGAWVTEAFF
.	TRBV30	.	TRBJ2-1	TGTGCCTGGACCCAGGCGGCGGGGGAGCAGTTCTTC	CAWTQAAGEQFF
.	TRBV5-1	.	TRBJ1-1	TGCGCCAGCAGCCTGACAGGGAACACTGAAGCTTTCTTT	CASSLTGNTEAFF
.	TRBV25-1	TRBD1	TRBJ1-4	TGTGCCAGCAGTGAACCTAGACAGGGTTCCGAAAAACTGTTTTTT	CASSEPRQGSEKLFF
.	TRBV19	.	TRBJ2-7	TGTGCCAGTAGTATAGCGGACAGCTCCTACGAGCAGTACTTC	CASSIADSSYEQYF
.	TRBV15	.	TRBJ2-3	TGTGCCACCAGCAGTTGGGCTAGCACAGATACGCAGTATTTT	CATSSWASTDTQYF
.	TRBV5-1	TRBD1	TRBJ2-7	TGCGCCAGCAGCTTTGAACAGGGGGCCTACGAGCAGTACTTC	CASSFEQGAYEQYF
.	TRBV5-4	TRBD1	TRBJ1-2	TGTGCCAGCAGCGGGACAGGGCCAAATGTAGGTGGCTACACCTTC	CASSGTGPNVGGYTF
.	TRBV7-2	TRBD2	TRBJ2-1	TGTGCCAGCAGCTTTAGCGGGGGGGTAAATGAGCAGTTCTTC	CASSFSGGVNEQFF
.	TRBV7-2	TRBD2	TRBJ2-1	TGTGCCACCCAGACTAGCGGAAGCTCCTACAATGAGCAGTTCTTC	CATQTSGSSYNEQFF
.	TRBV4-1	TRBD1	TRBJ1-1	TGCGCCAGCAGCCAAGATCGTGGCCGACAGGGCCGAGCTTTCTTT	CASSQDRGRQGRAFF
.	TRBV6-4	TRBD1	TRBJ2-7	TGTGCCAGCAGTGACGGGACAGGGGACGAGCAGTACTTC	CASSDGTGDEQYF
once	TRBV4-1	.	TRBJ2-3	TGCGCCAGCAGCCAGATCACAGAGAGCACAGATACGCAGTATTTT	CASSQITESTDTQYF
.	TRBV11-3	TRBD2	TRBJ2-3	TGTGCCAGCAGCCCGGGGGGAACTTACACAGATACGCAGTATTTT	CASSPGGTYTDTQYF
.	TRBV6-4	TRBD2	TRBJ2-1	TGTGCCAGCAGCGACGGGACTACCTCCTACAATGAGCAGTTCTTC	CASSDGTTSYNEQFF
.	TRBV15	TRBD2	TRBJ2-1	TGTGCCACCAGCAGAGCGGCGCGGGAGTCAAATGAGCAGTTCTTC	CATSRAARESNEQFF
.	TRBV29-1	TRBD1	TRBJ1-3	TGCAGCGTTGAAGTGGTACAGGGGGGGATATCTGGAAACACCATATATTTT	CSVEVVQGGISGNTIYF
.	TRBV19	.	TRBJ1-1	TGTGCCAGTAGTCGACAGGTGAACACTGAAGCTTTCTTT	CASSRQVNTEAFF
.	TRBV27	TRBD1	TRBJ1-4	TGTGCCAGCAGTTTATGGTCCAGGGGGCAAGGTAATGAAAAACTGTTTTTT	CASSLWSRGQGNEKLFF
.	TRBV28	TRBD1	TRBJ2-5	TGTGCCAGCAGATGGACAGGGGCCCAAGAGACCCAGTACTTC	CASRWTGAQETQYF
.	TRBV29-1	TRBD1	TRBJ2-3	TGCAGCGTAGAGGGGACAGTCAGCACAGATACGCAGTATTTT	CSVEGTVSTDTQYF
.	TRBV27	TRBD1	TRBJ1-5	TGTGCCAGCAAACAACAGGGGACATATAGCAATCAGCCCCAGCATTTT	CASKQQGTYSNQPQHF
.	TRBV4-2	.	TRBJ1-2	TGTGCCAGCAGCCAAGCCCCTTGGGCAGGGCCCTATGGCTACACCTTC	CASSQAPWAGPYGYTF
.	TRBV7-2	.	TRBJ1-2	TGTGCCAGCAGCTTAGTAGGCAGGGCTAACTATGGCTACACCTTC	CASSLVGRANYGYTF
.	TRBV30	.	TRBJ2-1	TGTGCCTGGAGAGTTGGCCACAGGGATTTCAGCAATGAGCAGTTCTTC	CAWRVGHRDFSNEQFF
.	TRBV19	.	TRBJ1-2	TGTGCCAGTAACATGGACAGAATTAACTATGGCTACACCTTC	CASNMDRINYGYTF